This entry features one T cell receptor beta chain sequence. The antigen is undetermined. The sample belongs to a study of CD8 T cells in ankylosing spondylitis. Study results and caveats: Made up of eight highly homologous variants, a TCR beta motif appeared characteristic of ankylosing spondylitis blood. Existing reports had already noted some motif variants in reactive arthritis synovial fluid and blood. Disease-linked clones proved CD8+ and comparatively uncommon in peripheral blood. In ankylosing spondylitis patients, matched synovial fluid reportedly showed significant enrichment of disease-linked clones.

TCRdb fed the 5' RACE reads into MiXCR, producing one record per CDR3 protein. The repertoire holds around 540,000 distinct CDR3 sequences, with roughly an eighth as singletons. The CDR3 has 14 amino acids. The V gene's germline CDR1 is MNHEY and CDR2 SVGEGT. With V trimmed by 6 bases and J by 6 bases, 6 bases remained unmatched. Sample: blood, either unsorted or a sorted T cell fraction (not recorded which). The receptor was isolated from a male donor with ankylosing spondylitis. The V and J genes are TRBV6-2 or TRBV6-3 and TRBJ2-7, with 12 bases lining up with TRBD2. The CDR3 DNA sequence: TGTGCCAGCAGGAAGACTAGCGGGGGATCCGAGCAGTACTTC. This sequence encodes CASRKTSGGSEQYF.